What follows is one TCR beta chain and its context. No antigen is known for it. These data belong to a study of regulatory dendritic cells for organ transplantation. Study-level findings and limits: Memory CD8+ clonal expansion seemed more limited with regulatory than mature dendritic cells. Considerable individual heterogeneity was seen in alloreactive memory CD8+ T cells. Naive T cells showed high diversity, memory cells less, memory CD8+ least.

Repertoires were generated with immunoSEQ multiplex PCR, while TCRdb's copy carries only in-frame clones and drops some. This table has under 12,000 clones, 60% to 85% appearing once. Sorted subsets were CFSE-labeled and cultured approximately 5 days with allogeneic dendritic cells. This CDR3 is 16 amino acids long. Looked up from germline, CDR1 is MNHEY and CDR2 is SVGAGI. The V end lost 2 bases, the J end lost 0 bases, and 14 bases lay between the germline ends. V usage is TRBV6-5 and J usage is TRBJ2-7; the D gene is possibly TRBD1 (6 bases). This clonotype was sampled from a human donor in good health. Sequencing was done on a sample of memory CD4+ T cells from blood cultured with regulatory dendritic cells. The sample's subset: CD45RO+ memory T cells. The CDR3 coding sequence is TGTGCCAGCAGTTACGCCATTTCGGGACACTCCTACGAGCAGTACTTC. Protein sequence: CASSYAISGHSYEQYF.